The 27 T cell receptor beta chains below come from one sample, sequenced in a study of T cell repertoires in cytomegalovirus infection. TCRdb re-called the reads with MiXCR, one entry per CDR3 protein. The sample consists of some 400,000 distinct CDR3 sequences, around 32% of them appearing once. The sequenced sample was PBMCs. These receptor sequences come from a human donor in good health (CMV status not recorded). Some clones in this sample may be carry-over from other donors' samples.

This clonotype was picked up many times. The chain carries TRBV4-1 and TRBJ2-7; D is ambiguous. Per the germline V gene, CDR1 is MGHRA and CDR2 is YSYEKL. The CDR3 contains 15 residues. V dropped 1 base and J dropped 1 base, with 11 bases sitting between them. The CDR3 spells CASSQGITPSYEQYF. Here the CDR3 DNA reads TGCGCCAGCAGCCAAGGGATCACACCTTCCTACGAGCAGTACTTC.

This clonotype was seen many times. The V call is TRBV6-2 or TRBV6-3, the J call TRBJ2-2; the D is unclear. V was cut by 7 bases and J by 2 bases, with 8 bases left in between. Per the germline V gene, CDR1 is MNHEY and CDR2 is SVGEGT. This CDR3 comprises 13 residues. The CDR3 region has the DNA TGTGCCAGCACGGACGGAAACACCGGGGAGCTGTTTTTT. Its protein product is CASTDGNTGELFF.

Concerning this clonotype itself: Here the CDR3 omits its conserved ending phenylalanine or tryptophan, so a read error is the likely source. The chain recombines TRBV7-6 with TRBJ2-1; perhaps TRBD2 as D (5 bases). The germline V gene encodes CDR1 SGHVS and CDR2 FNYEAQ. Trimming removed 4 bases at V and 9 bases at J, with 13 bases between. The CDR3 spans 13 residues. CDR3 amino acids: CASSSRGHSEQFL. CDR3 nucleotides: TGTGCCAGCAGCTCGCGCGGGCACTCTGAGCAGTTCTTA.

This rearrangement joins TRBV2 to TRBJ2-4; D remains unclear. The CDR3 consists of 11 residues. Germline V gene lookup returns CDR1 SNHLY and CDR2 FYNNEI. With 6 bases removed from V and 9 bases from J, the gap between germline ends came to 9 bases. Here the CDR3 DNA reads TGTGCCAGCAGGGAGTTCGGCATTCAGTACTTC. It yields the protein CASREFGIQYF.

This clonotype came up a few times. The CDR3 reads CASSQRTIPGTDTQYF. Written as DNA, the CDR3 is TGTGCCAGCAGCCAGCGGACTATCCCAGGCACAGATACGCAGTATTTT. V is TRBV14 and J is TRBJ2-3; D possibly corresponds to TRBD2 (6 bases). Germline values: CDR1 SGHDN, CDR2 FVKESK. Trimming shortened V by 3 bases and J by 1 base, and 14 bases separated the two germline ends. This CDR3 has 16 amino acids.

This clonotype has a handful of counts. The chain employs TRBV12-3 or TRBV12-4 and TRBJ2-5, with D uncertain. This CDR3 is built from 11 residues. V was pared by 3 bases and J by 5 bases, with 4 bases between. CDR3 residues: CASSFFETQYF. As DNA, the CDR3 is TGTGCCAGCAGTTTTTTCGAGACCCAGTACTTC.

Comment on this clonotype: It is likely a read error, because the conserved phenylalanine at the end of the CDR3 is missing. The rearrangement uses TRBV2 and TRBJ2-1; 10 nucleotides agree with TRBD2. This CDR3 is 15 amino acids long. Germline-derived CDR1 and CDR2 are SNHLY and FYNNEI. As DNA, the CDR3 is TGCGCCAGCATGCCAGCGGGGGGGTATTACAATGAGCAGTTCTTA. This sequence encodes CASMPAGGYYNEQFL.

Of note for this clonotype: Germline and junction disagree at one end, which may indicate a read error. The chain couples TRBV6-5 to TRBJ1-2; D may be TRBD1 (6 bases). Per the germline V gene, CDR1 is MNHEY and CDR2 is SVGAGI. The CDR3 loop spans 14 amino acids. CDR3 residues: CASSYSGQLGGYSF. The CDR3 coding sequence is TGTGCCAGCAGTTACTCCGGACAGTTAGGCGGCTACTCCTTC.

This clonotype was observed many times. The chain recombines TRBV11-2 with TRBJ2-1; weak D call: TRBD1 (5 bases). CDR1 is SGHAT, CDR2 FQNNGV, per germline. The germline V and J ends were trimmed by 5 bases and 7 bases, with 9 bases remaining between them. The CDR3 is 12 residues long. The CDR3 loop is CASSTTGNEQFF. As DNA, the CDR3 is TGTGCCAGCAGCACCACAGGAAATGAGCAGTTCTTC.

This clonotype appeared a few times. V is TRBV20-1 and J is TRBJ1-1; 7 bases are a match to TRBD1. V shed 0 bases and J 1 base; nucleotides not matched to a gene: 8. This CDR3 has 16 residues. Germline V CDR1 and CDR2: DFQATT, SNEGSKA (reference sequence). Here the CDR3 DNA reads TGCAGTGCTAGAGACTACGACAGGGATGAGAACACTGAAGCTTTCTTT. As protein: CSARDYDRDENTEAFF.

J is TRBJ1-5 and V is TRBV5-6, with 9 bases lining up with TRBD1. The length of the CDR3 is 16 residues. Germline loops: CDR1 SGHDT, CDR2 YYEEEE. V dropped 4 bases and J dropped 8; count of bases not matched to a gene: 13. Here the CDR3 reads CASSLQQGAKLEPQHF. As DNA, the CDR3 is TGTGCCAGCAGCCTTCAACAGGGGGCAAAACTGGAGCCCCAGCATTTT. Using reference TRBV5-6 and TRBJ1-5 for the parts outside the CDR3, the full variable domain is DAGVTQSPTHLIKTRGQQVTLRCSPKSGHDTVSWYQQALGQGPQFIFQYYEEEERQRGNFPDRFSGHQFPNYSSELNVNALLLGDSALYLCASSLQQGAKLEPQHFGDGTRLSIL.

This clonotype showed up many times. The chain links TRBV6-2 or TRBV6-3 to TRBJ1-5; tentative D call: TRBD1 (5 bases). This CDR3 has 14 amino acids. Germline CDR1 reads MNHEY; CDR2 reads SVGEGT. V lost 0 bases and J 2 bases, leaving 5 bases between the germline ends. CDR3 sequence (DNA): TGTGCCAGCAGTTACTCGGGGGGCAATCAGCCCCAGCATTTT. Translated: CASSYSGGNQPQHF.

V and J are TRBV5-6 and TRBJ2-4; D unresolved. The CDR3 length is 14 residues. V was shortened by 6 bases and J by 5 bases, with 15 bases between the two germline ends. Germline V CDR1 and CDR2: SGHDT, YYEEEE. CDR3 sequence (DNA): TGTGCCAGCAAAACAAAGAATTTCGAAAACATTCAGTACTTC. Translating gives CASKTKNFENIQYF. Complete variable domain (other parts from reference TRBV5-6 and TRBJ2-4): DAGVTQSPTHLIKTRGQQVTLRCSPKSGHDTVSWYQQALGQGPQFIFQYYEEEERQRGNFPDRFSGHQFPNYSSELNVNALLLGDSALYLCASKTKNFENIQYFGAGTRLSVL.

The V call is TRBV30, the J call TRBJ1-6, with 9 bases identical to TRBD1. The V segment lost 4 bases and the J segment 4 bases; nucleotides outside the gene matches: 11. The length of the CDR3 is 17 residues. From germline, CDR1 is GTSNPN and CDR2 SVGIG (reference sequence). The CDR3 region has the DNA TGTGCCTGGAACCCTCCCACAGGGGGCTGGTATAATTCACCCCTCCACTTT. It is translated as CAWNPPTGGWYNSPLHF.

The chain joins TRBV7-2 to TRBJ2-3; 9 bases fit TRBD2. J lost 6 bases, V lost 4 bases, and 11 bases had no gene match. Germline CDR1 reads SGHTA; CDR2 reads FQGNSA. The CDR3 is made up of 16 amino acids. The CDR3 region has the DNA TGTGCCAGCAGCTGGCCGGGGGCGGGGGGGCGTGATACGCAGTATTTT. Its translation: CASSWPGAGGRDTQYF.

The sample holds many counts of this clonotype. This sequence joins TRBV7-2 and TRBJ2-7; 7 bases match TRBD1. After removal of 0 bases from V and 3 bases from J, the junction contained 5 bases not matched to a gene. CDR1 and CDR2 from the germline V gene are SGHTA and FQGNSA. The CDR3 sequence is 15 residues long. The CDR3 region has the DNA TGTGCCAGCAGCTTAGCGGACAGGTCACTCTACGAGCAGTACTTC. This codes for CASSLADRSLYEQYF.

The V gene is TRBV24-1, the J gene TRBJ1-2; weak D call: TRBD1 (6 bases). V shed 3 bases and J shed 6 bases, with 16 bases lying between them. The CDR3 sequence is 15 residues long. In germline, CDR1 is KGHDR, CDR2 SFDVKD. The CDR3 DNA reads as TGTGCCACCAGTGATGGAGGGAGGGGGACGAATGGCTACACCTTC. Translated, it gives CATSDGGRGTNGYTF.

This clonotype has ten or more counts. This sequence joins TRBV7-2 and TRBJ1-2; possibly TRBD1 for D (5 bases). The CDR3 consists of 13 residues. CDR1 is SGHTA and CDR2 is FQGNSA in the germline V gene. V was shortened by 2 bases and J by 8 bases, with 12 bases between the two germline ends. CDR3 residues: CASSLLSGVGYTF. The CDR3 DNA is TGTGCCAGCAGCTTACTCTCGGGGGTGGGCTACACCTTC.

At least ten counts were recorded for this clonotype. This chain links TRBV7-2 with TRBJ2-7; 9 nucleotides match TRBD2. Germline CDR1 reads SGHTA; CDR2 reads FQGNSA. The CDR3 has 15 residues. V lost 5 bases to trimming and J lost 2 bases; unmatched junction nucleotides: 7. The CDR3 reads CASSLKRGETYEQYF. The CDR3, as DNA: TGTGCCAGCAGCCTTAAGCGGGGGGAGACCTACGAGCAGTACTTC.

Remarks on this clonotype: This may be a read error: a much more frequent sequence differs by one nucleotide. V is TRBV11-2 and J is TRBJ2-7, with 8 bases lining up with TRBD2. Germline loops: CDR1 SGHAT, CDR2 FQNNGV. The CDR3 contains 17 residues. CDR3 coding DNA: TGTGCCAGAAGCTTAGATGCCCCGGTGGCGGGGGGCAGTGAGCAGTACTTC. This encodes CARSLDAPVAGGSEQYF.

J is TRBJ1-6 and V is TRBV12-3 or TRBV12-4; no definite D call. The CDR3 sequence is 16 residues long. Trimming took 6 bases from V and 10 from J, leaving 22 bases between them. The CDR3 DNA sequence: TGTGCCAGCAGCCCCCAAGGTGGAGGGCTAGGCTCACCCCTCCACTTT. It translates to CASSPQGGGLGSPLHF.

In this sample, this clonotype turned up many times. The chain combines TRBV7-2 with TRBJ1-3; 7 nucleotides align to TRBD1. The CDR3 covers 17 residues. CDR1 and CDR2 from the germline V gene are SGHTA and FQGNSA. With 1 base clipped from V and 4 bases from J, the junction kept 10 bases outside the gene matches. CDR3 DNA sequence: TGTGCCAGCAGCTTAGGCTTACTACAGGGGACAGGAAACACCATATATTTT. It is translated as CASSLGLLQGTGNTIYF. Based on the CDR3 plus reference TRBV7-2 and TRBJ1-3, the full variable domain is GAGVSQSPSNKVTEKGKDVELRCDPISGHTALYWYRQSLGQGLEFLIYFQGNSAPDKSGLPSDRFSAERTGGSVSTLTIQRTQQEDSAVYLCASSLGLLQGTGNTIYFGEGSWLTVV.

The rearrangement links TRBV29-1 to TRBJ1-4; TRBD1 matches 7 bases. V lost 4 bases and J lost 5; bases outside the gene matches: 7. CDR1 is SQVTM and CDR2 is ANQGSEA in the germline V gene. The CDR3 is 14 residues long. CDR3 amino acids: CSVGGQDTNEKLFF. The CDR3 DNA sequence: TGCAGCGTTGGCGGACAGGATACAAATGAAAAACTGTTTTTT.

The chain has TRBV2 and TRBJ1-4, with a possible D match to TRBD1 (5 bases). Germline assignment: CDR1 SNHLY and CDR2 FYNNEI. The CDR3 consists of 14 residues. Trimming pared 2 bases from V and 5 bases from J, leaving 9 bases between. The CDR3 here is CASSEHRLNEKLFF. Here the CDR3 DNA reads TGTGCCAGCAGTGAACACAGGCTGAATGAAAAACTGTTTTTT.

The chain has TRBV4-1 and TRBJ2-5, with D unclear. Germline V CDR1 and CDR2: MGHRA, YSYEKL. CDR3 size: 14 residues. Trimming took off 3 bases at V and 3 bases at J, with 11 bases between the two ends. The CDR3 bases are TGCGCCAGCAGCCAGAGCGAGTTAAAAGAGACCCAGTACTTC. Protein: CASSQSELKETQYF.

This clonotype has a handful of counts. This sequence joins TRBV5-5 and TRBJ1-5, with 8 bases aligning to TRBD1. The CDR3 is 15 amino acids. Germline assignment: CDR1 SGHKS and CDR2 YYEKEE (reference sequence). V was pared by 1 base and J by 3 bases, with 3 bases of the junction left unmatched. The CDR3 DNA reads as TGTGCCAGCAGCTTGAGGCAGGGGGCCAATCAGCCCCAGCATTTT. As protein: CASSLRQGANQPQHF.

The V gene is TRBV4-2, the J gene TRBJ2-5; D gene ambiguous. V lost 5 bases and J 2 bases, leaving 3 bases between the germline ends. This CDR3 is 11 amino acids long. Germline CDR1 and CDR2: LGHNA and YNFKEQ. CDR3 loop: CASSEQETQYF. The CDR3 bases are TGTGCCAGCAGCGAACAAGAGACCCAGTACTTC.